The next 3 T cell receptor beta chains were all read from a single sample in a study of human T cells and chemical hapten exposure. The time point denotes: pre-sensitization, week 0. Sample treatment: therapeutic diphenylcyclopropenone sensitization with weekly scalp DPC. MiXCR, applied by TCRdb to the RACE reads, yields one record per CDR3 protein. The sample records under 300,000 distinct CDR3 sequences, approximately 8% being singletons. The input for sequencing was whole blood, taken in connection with sensitization to the hapten diphenylcyclopropenone (DPC). All receptors derive from a man between 18 and 29 years old with alopecia areata. Some clones in this sample may be carry-over from other donors' samples.

CDR3 DNA sequence: TGTGCCAGCAGTTCTACCAGGGGCGGCGAGCAGTACTTC. Its translation: CASSSTRGGEQYF. The genes are TRBV28 and TRBJ2-7, with D tentatively TRBD1 (6 bases). V was pared by 4 bases and J by 6 bases, with 13 bases between. CDR1 and CDR2 (germline): MDHEN, SYDVKM. The CDR3 extends over 13 amino acids.

This clonotype has more than one count but fewer than ten. The chain is built from TRBV4-3 and TRBJ1-5; possibly TRBD1 for D (5 bases). Germline CDR1 and CDR2: LGHNA and YSLEER. The CDR3 consists of 16 residues. V was shortened by 1 base and J by 3 bases, with 13 bases between the two germline ends. The CDR3 is CASSQAVGDFNQPQHF. DNA for the CDR3: TGCGCCAGCAGCCAAGCTGTGGGGGACTTCAATCAGCCCCAGCATTTT.

The chain couples TRBV12-3 or TRBV12-4 to TRBJ1-1; D may be TRBD1 (5 bases). There are 13 residues in the CDR3. Trimming left V 2 bases short and J 6 bases short, with 10 bases between. DNA for the CDR3: TGTGCCAGCAGTTTAAACCCCAGGGCTGAAGCTTTCTTT. Amino acids: CASSLNPRAEAFF.